The rows below give T cell receptor beta chains drawn from one sample of a study of cytomegalovirus exposure and HLA in healthy donors. Repertoires were generated with immunoSEQ multiplex PCR, while TCRdb's copy carries only in-frame clones and drops some. Here the sample spans approximately 170,000 clones, approximately 67% being singletons. The sample was PBMCs. All receptors derive from a woman aged 18-30 years in good health and CMV-seropositive. The CDR3 runs from the conserved cysteine through the conserved F or W. A D gene is named only where the DNA matches it firmly. Only some rows state a clone size, as once, few, many or a class for expanded clones.

V gene: TRBV19; J gene: TRBJ2-1; clone size: once; D gene: TRBD2; CDR3 protein: CASSIAGWGLAGDSHEQFF; CDR3 DNA: TGTGCCAGTAGTATAGCGGGGTGGGGTCTAGCGGGAGATTCCCATGAGCAGTTCTTC
V gene: TRBV18; J gene: TRBJ2-2; clone size: -; D gene: TRBD1; CDR3 protein: CASSPRQGYDTGELFF; CDR3 DNA: TGTGCCAGCTCACCGCGACAGGGGTACGACACCGGGGAGCTGTTTTTT
V gene: TRBV27; J gene: TRBJ1-2; clone size: -; D gene: TRBD1; CDR3 protein: CASSPGQGNYGYTF; CDR3 DNA: TGTGCCAGCAGCCCGGGACAGGGCAACTATGGCTACACCTTC
V gene: TRBV5-1; J gene: TRBJ2-5; clone size: -; D gene: TRBD2; CDR3 protein: CASSSGTSGPWETQYF; CDR3 DNA: TGCGCCAGCAGCTCCGGGACTAGCGGGCCCTGGGAGACCCAGTACTTC
V gene: TRBV27; J gene: TRBJ2-2; clone size: few; D gene: -; CDR3 protein: CASSRTGSNTGELFF; CDR3 DNA: TGTGCCAGCAGTCGGACTGGATCGAACACCGGGGAGCTGTTTTTT
V gene: TRBV29-1; J gene: TRBJ2-7; clone size: -; D gene: TRBD1; CDR3 protein: CSVEEPKGARGYEQYF; CDR3 DNA: TGCAGCGTTGAAGAACCAAAGGGGGCAAGAGGGTACGAGCAGTACTTC
V gene: TRBV6-5; J gene: TRBJ1-3; clone size: -; D gene: -; CDR3 protein: CASSYSLRTGNTIYF; CDR3 DNA: TGTGCCAGCAGTTACTCCCTAAGGACAGGAAACACCATATATTTT
V gene: TRBV15; J gene: TRBJ2-7; clone size: -; D gene: TRBD2; CDR3 protein: CATSRDPSGGIPYEQYF; CDR3 DNA: TGTGCCACCAGCAGAGATCCTAGCGGGGGAATTCCCTACGAGCAGTACTTC
V gene: TRBV27; J gene: TRBJ2-1; clone size: few; D gene: TRBD1; CDR3 protein: CASRSPRDRGLNEQFF; CDR3 DNA: TGTGCCAGCAGGTCACCACGGGACAGGGGGTTGAATGAGCAGTTCTTC
V gene: TRBV7-2; J gene: TRBJ2-7; clone size: -; D gene: -; CDR3 protein: CASSSRTTSSYEQYF; CDR3 DNA: TGTGCCAGCAGCTCCCGGACTACAAGCTCCTACGAGCAGTACTTC
V gene: TRBV7-2; J gene: TRBJ2-7; clone size: -; D gene: TRBD2; CDR3 protein: CASSLVLADYEQYF; CDR3 DNA: TGTGCCAGCAGCTTAGTGCTAGCGGACTACGAGCAGTACTTC
V gene: TRBV2; J gene: TRBJ2-7; clone size: -; D gene: TRBD1; CDR3 protein: CASSGTGLGEQYF; CDR3 DNA: TGTGCCAGCAGTGGGACAGGGTTGGGAGAGCAGTACTTC
V gene: TRBV23-1; J gene: TRBJ2-3; clone size: once; D gene: -; CDR3 protein: CASSPGICTDTQYF; CDR3 DNA: TGCGCCAGCAGTCCGGGAATATGCACAGATACGCAGTATTTT
V gene: TRBV6-5; J gene: TRBJ1-2; clone size: few; D gene: TRBD1; CDR3 protein: CASSTRTGQRGYTF; CDR3 DNA: TGTGCCAGCAGTACTAGGACAGGGCAAAGGGGCTACACCTTC
V gene: TRBV7-2; J gene: TRBJ1-5; clone size: -; D gene: TRBD1; CDR3 protein: CASSLDRGQPQHF; CDR3 DNA: TGTGCCAGCAGCCTCGACAGGGGGCAGCCCCAGCATTTT
V gene: TRBV7-3; J gene: TRBJ2-3; clone size: -; D gene: -; CDR3 protein: CASSFGTDTQYF; CDR3 DNA: TGTGCCAGCAGCTTCGGGACAGATACGCAGTATTTT
V gene: TRBV2; J gene: TRBJ1-5; clone size: -; D gene: -; CDR3 protein: CASKRALQGENQPQHF; CDR3 DNA: TGTGCCAGCAAAAGGGCGTTGCAGGGTGAAAATCAGCCCCAGCATTTT
V gene: TRBV27; J gene: TRBJ2-3; clone size: -; D gene: TRBD2; CDR3 protein: CASSLTSGYGTQYF; CDR3 DNA: TGTGCCAGCAGTTTGACTAGCGGGTACGGTACGCAGTATTTT
V gene: TRBV28; J gene: TRBJ2-3; clone size: -; D gene: -; CDR3 protein: CASSLGSGMSDTQYF; CDR3 DNA: TGTGCCAGCAGTTTAGGCTCGGGGATGTCTGATACGCAGTATTTT
V gene: TRBV11-2; J gene: TRBJ2-7; clone size: -; D gene: -; CDR3 protein: CASSWAGMNEQYF; CDR3 DNA: TGTGCCAGCAGCTGGGCAGGGATGAACGAGCAGTACTTC
V gene: TRBV5-1; J gene: TRBJ2-7; clone size: -; D gene: TRBD2; CDR3 protein: CASSLGELAGWVYEQYF; CDR3 DNA: TGCGCCAGCAGCTTGGGAGAACTAGCGGGATGGGTATACGAGCAGTACTTC
V gene: TRBV6-5; J gene: TRBJ2-1; clone size: -; D gene: TRBD2; CDR3 protein: CASSYAASGGREQFF; CDR3 DNA: TGTGCCAGCAGTTACGCGGCTAGCGGGGGTCGTGAGCAGTTCTTC
V gene: TRBV27; J gene: TRBJ1-2; clone size: -; D gene: -; CDR3 protein: CATGDSPANYGYTF; CDR3 DNA: TGTGCCACCGGGGACTCACCAGCTAACTATGGCTACACCTTC
V gene: TRBV2; J gene: TRBJ2-7; clone size: -; D gene: -; CDR3 protein: CASSYQYEQYF; CDR3 DNA: TGTGCCAGCAGTTACCAGTACGAGCAGTACTTC
V gene: TRBV5-1; J gene: TRBJ2-3; clone size: -; D gene: TRBD1; CDR3 protein: CASSSGDRVTDTQYF; CDR3 DNA: TGCGCCAGCAGCTCAGGTGACAGGGTCACAGATACGCAGTATTTT
V gene: TRBV4-2; J gene: TRBJ2-5; clone size: few; D gene: TRBD1; CDR3 protein: CASSQSDRAETQYF; CDR3 DNA: TGTGCCAGCAGCCAATCGGACAGGGCAGAGACCCAGTACTTC
V gene: TRBV5-1; J gene: TRBJ2-1; clone size: -; D gene: -; CDR3 protein: CASREITRFGEQFF; CDR3 DNA: TGCGCCAGCAGGGAAATCACTAGGTTCGGTGAGCAGTTCTTC
V gene: TRBV5-6; J gene: TRBJ2-7; clone size: -; D gene: -; CDR3 protein: CASSLQTEQYF; CDR3 DNA: TGTGCCAGCAGCTTACAAACCGAGCAGTACTTC
V gene: TRBV19; J gene: TRBJ2-7; clone size: -; D gene: TRBD1; CDR3 protein: CASSLTGGLIYEQYF; CDR3 DNA: TGTGCCAGTAGCTTAACAGGGGGCCTTATCTACGAGCAGTACTTC
V gene: TRBV5-8; J gene: TRBJ1-3; clone size: once; D gene: TRBD1; CDR3 protein: CASSLEWPGGASGNTIYF; CDR3 DNA: TGTGCCAGCAGCCTGGAGTGGCCAGGGGGCGCTTCTGGAAACACCATATATTTT
V gene: TRBV29-1; J gene: TRBJ1-1; clone size: -; D gene: -; CDR3 protein: CSVVRNTEAFF; CDR3 DNA: TGCAGCGTTGTCAGAAACACTGAAGCTTTCTTT
V gene: TRBV18; J gene: TRBJ1-2; clone size: -; D gene: -; CDR3 protein: CASSPWEAVANYGYTF; CDR3 DNA: TGTGCCAGCTCACCTTGGGAGGCGGTAGCTAACTATGGCTACACCTTC
V gene: TRBV2; J gene: TRBJ2-2; clone size: -; D gene: TRBD2; CDR3 protein: CASSDIAGDTGELFF; CDR3 DNA: TGTGCCAGCAGTGACATAGCGGGGGACACCGGGGAGCTGTTTTTT
V gene: TRBV6-5; J gene: TRBJ1-5; clone size: few; D gene: TRBD1; CDR3 protein: CASQAGQANQPQHF; CDR3 DNA: TGTGCCAGCCAGGCCGGACAGGCTAATCAGCCCCAGCATTTT
V gene: TRBV6-1; J gene: TRBJ1-5; clone size: -; D gene: -; CDR3 protein: CASSEGGGSNQPQHF; CDR3 DNA: TGTGCCAGCAGTGAAGGAGGGGGTAGCAATCAGCCCCAGCATTTT
V gene: TRBV2; J gene: TRBJ1-1; clone size: once; D gene: -; CDR3 protein: CASSDLDDTGREEGTEAFF; CDR3 DNA: TGTGCCAGCAGTGATTTGGATGATACAGGGAGGGAGGAGGGAACTGAAGCTTTCTTT
V gene: TRBV29-1; J gene: TRBJ2-1; clone size: -; D gene: TRBD2; CDR3 protein: CSVGEGGVHNEQFF; CDR3 DNA: TGCAGCGTTGGGGAGGGAGGGGTCCACAATGAGCAGTTCTTC
V gene: TRBV7-8; J gene: TRBJ2-7; clone size: -; D gene: -; CDR3 protein: CASSFSGSSYEQYF; CDR3 DNA: TGTGCCAGCAGCTTTTCGGGGAGCTCCTACGAGCAGTACTTC
V gene: TRBV2; J gene: TRBJ2-3; clone size: few; D gene: TRBD2; CDR3 protein: CASSEAGGVSTDTQYF; CDR3 DNA: TGTGCCAGCAGTGAAGCCGGGGGGGTTAGCACAGATACGCAGTATTTT
V gene: TRBV27; J gene: TRBJ2-1; clone size: -; D gene: TRBD2; CDR3 protein: CASRLTSGTYNEQFF; CDR3 DNA: TGTGCCAGCAGGCTAACTAGCGGAACATACAATGAGCAGTTCTTC
V gene: TRBV6-5; J gene: TRBJ2-7; clone size: -; D gene: TRBD2; CDR3 protein: CASRPAGTRGYEQYF; CDR3 DNA: TGTGCCAGCAGACCTGCCGGGACTAGGGGCTACGAGCAGTACTTC
V gene: TRBV7-9; J gene: TRBJ2-7; clone size: -; D gene: -; CDR3 protein: CASSFEASSYEQYF; CDR3 DNA: TGTGCCAGCAGCTTCGAAGCGTCTTCCTACGAGCAGTACTTC
V gene: TRBV5-1; J gene: TRBJ1-2; clone size: -; D gene: TRBD1; CDR3 protein: CASSWGQGGYGYTF; CDR3 DNA: TGCGCCAGCAGCTGGGGTCAGGGGGGCTATGGCTACACCTTC
V gene: TRBV7-9; J gene: TRBJ2-1; clone size: -; D gene: -; CDR3 protein: CASSLGRDFLNEQFF; CDR3 DNA: TGTGCCAGCAGCTTAGGCCGGGACTTTCTTAATGAGCAGTTCTTC
V gene: TRBV27; J gene: TRBJ2-3; clone size: -; D gene: -; CDR3 protein: CASSLFGGATTDTQYF; CDR3 DNA: TGTGCCAGCAGTTTATTCGGCGGGGCGACCACAGATACGCAGTATTTT
V gene: TRBV6-5; J gene: TRBJ1-2; clone size: -; D gene: -; CDR3 protein: CASSYSNGGYTF; CDR3 DNA: TGTGCCAGCAGTTACTCTAATGGCGGCTACACCTTC
V gene: TRBV10-3; J gene: TRBJ2-7; clone size: few; D gene: TRBD1; CDR3 protein: CAVGTDTYEQYF; CDR3 DNA: TGTGCAGTAGGGACAGATACCTACGAGCAGTACTTC
V gene: TRBV6-5; J gene: TRBJ2-5; clone size: few; D gene: -; CDR3 protein: CASSYLRTQETQYF; CDR3 DNA: TGTGCCAGCAGTTACTTAAGGACTCAAGAGACCCAGTACTTC
V gene: TRBV4-2; J gene: TRBJ2-7; clone size: few; D gene: -; CDR3 protein: CASSQDFMVGGYSPYEQYF; CDR3 DNA: TGTGCCAGCAGCCAAGATTTTATGGTAGGAGGGTACTCCCCCTACGAGCAGTACTTC
V gene: TRBV5-6; J gene: TRBJ2-5; clone size: -; D gene: TRBD2; CDR3 protein: CASSGTRGEQYF; CDR3 DNA: TGTGCCAGCAGCGGGACTAGGGGTGAGCAGTACTTC
V gene: TRBV27; J gene: TRBJ2-7; clone size: -; D gene: TRBD1; CDR3 protein: CASSRGQGISEQYF; CDR3 DNA: TGTGCCAGCAGTAGGGGACAGGGGATTAGCGAGCAGTACTTC